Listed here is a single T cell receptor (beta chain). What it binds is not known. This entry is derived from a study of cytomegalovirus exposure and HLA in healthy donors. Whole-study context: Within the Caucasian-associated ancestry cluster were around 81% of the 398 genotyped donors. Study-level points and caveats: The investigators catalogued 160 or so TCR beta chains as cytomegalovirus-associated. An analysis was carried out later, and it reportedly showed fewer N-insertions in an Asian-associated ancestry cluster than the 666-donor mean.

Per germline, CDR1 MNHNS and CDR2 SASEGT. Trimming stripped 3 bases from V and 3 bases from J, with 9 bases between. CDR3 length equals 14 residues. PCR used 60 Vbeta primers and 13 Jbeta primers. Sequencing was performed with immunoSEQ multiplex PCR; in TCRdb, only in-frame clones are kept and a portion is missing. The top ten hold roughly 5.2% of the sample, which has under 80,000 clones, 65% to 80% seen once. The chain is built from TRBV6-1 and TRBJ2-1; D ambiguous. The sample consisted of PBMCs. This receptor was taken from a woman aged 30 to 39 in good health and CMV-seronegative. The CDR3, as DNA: TGTGCCAGCAGTGACGTGGGCCTCTACAATGAGCAGTTCTTC. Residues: CASSDVGLYNEQFF.